This record concerns one TCR beta chain sequence. Its antigen is not known. This sample stems from a study of CD4 T cells in relation to SARS-CoV-2 and coronaviruses. Looking at the study overall: The negative reference was HIV-1 Nef peptide pool or peptide-free culture.

The unexposed donors gave CD4+ T cells in 2011-2018, prior to COVID-19. CD4+ T cells were isolated from the cells after around 9 days of culture. Unexposed-donor CD4+ T cells were probed with SARS-CoV-2 S/N and four cold-coronavirus spikes, cells permitting. Clones were read by immunoSEQ multiplex PCR, and TCRdb kept only the in-frame ones, dropping some. Of about 21,000 clones listed, over 60% are singletons. The TCR sequence derives from a human donor in good health. Sequenced input: CD4+ T cells from PBMCs, cultured in vitro.

CDR3 coding DNA: TGTGCCACCAACCGGGACAGGGGGAATTTGAATGGCTACACCTTC. This gives the protein CATNRDRGNLNGYTF. The chain couples TRBV19 to TRBJ1-2; 11 bases are a match to TRBD1. The CDR3 sequence is 15 residues long. From germline, CDR1 is LNHDA and CDR2 SQIVND (reference sequence). The trim removed 10 bases at V and 6 bases at J, leaving 13 bases unmatched.